Listed here are 19 T cell receptor beta chains from one sample, sequenced in a study of blood T cell repertoires in COVID-19. The assay was immunoSEQ multiplex PCR, and TCRdb's table has in-frame clones only and misses some. The repertoire holds 250,000 to 350,000 clones, with approximately 87% as singletons. Material: peripheral blood. These receptors originate from a woman in her forties or fifties who had recovered from COVID-19.

The V call is TRBV10-1, the J call TRBJ1-2; tentative D call: TRBD1 (5 bases). Germline-derived CDR1 and CDR2 are WNHNN and SYGVQD (reference sequence). This CDR3 comprises 13 residues. The V end lost 2 bases, the J end lost 5 bases, and 9 bases lay between the germline ends. Here the CDR3 reads CASSETTGYGYTF. DNA for the CDR3: TGCGCCAGCAGTGAGACAACAGGATATGGCTACACCTTC.

The chain has TRBV2 and TRBJ1-6; D is unresolved. CDR3 length: 14 amino acids. Trimming left V 1 base short and J 10 bases short, with 11 bases between. Germline V gives CDR1 SNHLY, CDR2 FYNNEI. Here the CDR3 DNA reads TGTGCCAGCAGTGAAGTCAGGCTTGGGTCACCCCTCCACTTT. Protein product: CASSEVRLGSPLHF.

The chain recombines TRBV3-1 (or the pseudogene TRBV3-2) with TRBJ1-5, with D possibly being TRBD1 (5 bases). Germline V gene data show CDR1 as LGHDT and CDR2 as YNNKEL (reference sequence). The CDR3 has 16 amino acids. Trimming took 4 bases from V and 0 from J, leaving 13 bases between them. CDR3 loop: CASSPMGGASNQPQHF. The CDR3 DNA is TGTGCCAGCAGCCCAATGGGAGGGGCTAGCAATCAGCCCCAGCATTTT.

The V gene is TRBV28, the J gene TRBJ2-3; D perhaps matches TRBD2 (5 bases). Germline V lookup: CDR1 MDHEN, CDR2 SYDVKM. The CDR3 has 14 amino acids. V was pared by 7 bases and J by 5 bases, with 16 bases between. This CDR3 reads CASTLPIEGDTQYF. In DNA form, the CDR3 reads TGTGCCAGCACCTTACCAATCGAGGGAGATACGCAGTATTTT. Full variable domain (missing parts from reference TRBV28 and TRBJ2-3): DVKVTQSSRYLVKRTGEKVFLECVQDMDHENMFWYRQDPGLGLRLIYFSYDVKMKEKGDIPEGYSVSREKKERFSLILESASTNQTSMYLCASTLPIEGDTQYFGPGTRLTVL.

The rearrangement uses TRBV5-1 and TRBJ2-5; weak D call: TRBD1 (6 bases). This CDR3 is 15 amino acids long. Deletions cut 1 base from V and 2 bases from J, with 12 bases between. From germline, CDR1 is SGHRS and CDR2 YFSETQ. This CDR3 is CASSLSTGSQETQYF. The CDR3 DNA is TGCGCCAGCAGCTTGTCTACAGGGTCTCAAGAGACCCAGTACTTC.

The J gene is TRBJ2-7, the V gene TRBV29-1, with D unresolved. V dropped 5 bases and J dropped 0 bases, with 8 bases sitting between them. Germline-derived CDR1 and CDR2 are SQVTM and ANQGSEA. This CDR3 region has 12 residues. CDR3 protein: CSVPGPSYEQYF. The CDR3 nucleotides read TGCAGCGTTCCAGGCCCCTCCTACGAGCAGTACTTC.

The rearrangement uses TRBV6-5 and TRBJ1-6; D gene unclear. The V and J ends lost 2 bases and 7 bases respectively, with 9 bases between them. CDR3 length equals 14 residues. CDR1 and CDR2 (germline): MNHEY, SVGAGI. DNA for the CDR3: TGTGCCAGCAGTTACGAGGGTTGGAATTCACCCCTCCACTTT. Its protein product is CASSYEGWNSPLHF.

The genes are TRBV4-3 and TRBJ1-4, with D tentatively TRBD1 (5 bases). Trimming stripped 0 bases from V and 8 bases from J, with 16 bases between. This CDR3 contains 16 residues. Germline V CDR1 and CDR2: LGHNA, YSLEER. In DNA, the CDR3 is TGCGCCAGCAGCCAAGATCTGGGGCAGCTAAAAGAAAAACTGTTTTTT. Translated, it gives CASSQDLGQLKEKLFF.

The rearrangement uses TRBV29-1 and TRBJ2-5; 8 bases are a match to TRBD1. Germline CDR1 and CDR2: SQVTM and ANQGSEA. The CDR3 is made up of 14 amino acids. Trimming took 5 bases from V and 5 from J; bases not matched to a gene: 10. Written as DNA, the CDR3 is TGCAGCGTTTCCCCACCGACAGGGGTGGAGACCCAGTACTTC. Protein: CSVSPPTGVETQYF. The whole variable domain, remainder taken from reference TRBV29-1 and TRBJ2-5, is SAVISQKPSRDICQRGTSLTIQCQVDSQVTMMFWYRQQPGQSLTLIATANQGSEATYESGFVIDKFPISRPNLTFSTLTVSNMSPEDSSIYLCSVSPPTGVETQYFGPGTRLLVL.

The gene calls are TRBV30 and TRBJ1-2; TRBD1 might be the D (5 bases). This CDR3 is 11 amino acids long. V was pared by 8 bases and J by 8 bases, with 15 bases between. Per the germline V gene, CDR1 is GTSNPN and CDR2 is SVGIG (reference sequence). DNA for the CDR3: TGTGCCGGTTCTGTAGGGGCCGGCTACACCTTC. It yields the protein CAGSVGAGYTF.

The chain links TRBV6-2 or TRBV6-3 to TRBJ1-5; D is unresolved. The V gene lost 1 base and the J gene lost 5 bases, with 9 bases spanning the gap. Germline V gene lookup returns CDR1 MNHEY and CDR2 SVGEGT. The CDR3 length is 14 residues. CDR3 in amino acids: CASSYWEGDQPQHF. Here the CDR3 DNA reads TGTGCCAGCAGTTACTGGGAGGGCGATCAGCCCCAGCATTTT.

V and J are TRBV14 and TRBJ2-7; maybe TRBD1 (6 bases). Germline CDR1 reads SGHDN; CDR2 reads FVKESK. The CDR3 extends over 16 amino acids. Trimming removed 1 base at V and 3 bases at J, with 16 bases between. The CDR3 bases are TGTGCCAGCAGCCAAGGAGACGGGACACCACACTACGAGCAGTACTTC. It yields the protein CASSQGDGTPHYEQYF. The variable domain in full, with the rest retrieved from reference TRBV14 and TRBJ2-7, is EAGVTQFPSHSVIEKGQTVTLRCDPISGHDNLYWYRRVMGKEIKFLLHFVKESKQDESGMPNNRFLAERTGGTYSTLKVQPAELEDSGVYFCASSQGDGTPHYEQYFGPGTRLTVT.

As to this clone: This sample includes further DNA sequences coding for the same CDR3. This rearrangement joins TRBV3-1 (or the pseudogene TRBV3-2) to TRBJ1-1; D unclear. V lost 3 bases and J 4 bases, leaving 9 bases between the germline ends. CDR3 length: 13 residues. CDR1 and CDR2 (germline): LGHDT, YNNKEL (reference sequence). This chain's CDR3 is CASSQSRGTEAFF. CDR3 in DNA: TGTGCCAGCAGCCAGAGTCGGGGCACTGAAGCTTTCTTT.

The genes are TRBV19 and TRBJ1-6, with a weak D call TRBD1 (5 bases). The CDR3 is made up of 15 amino acids. Germline loops: CDR1 LNHDA, CDR2 SQIVND (reference sequence). Trimming took 6 bases from V and 7 from J, leaving 16 bases between them. The CDR3 region is CASSQTTGGNSPLHF. DNA of the CDR3: TGTGCCAGTAGCCAAACTACCGGGGGGAATTCACCCCTCCACTTT.

The DNA for the CDR3 is TGTGCCAGCAGTTCCCCCAGGAAAAATCAGCCCCAGCATTTT. Translated, it gives CASSSPRKNQPQHF. The chain combines TRBV6-2 or TRBV6-3 with TRBJ1-5; D gene unclear. The germline CDR1 and CDR2 sequences are MNHEY and SVGEGT. The V and J ends lost 4 bases and 4 bases respectively, with 11 bases between them. This CDR3 comprises 14 residues.

The chain links TRBV19 to TRBJ2-5; the match to TRBD1 covers 9 bases. The CDR3 covers 14 residues. CDR1 LNHDA and CDR2 SQIVND come from the germline V gene (reference sequence). The V and J ends lost 2 bases and 3 bases, in that order; junction bases with no gene match: 1. The CDR3 sequence is CASSIRQGEETQYF. DNA of the CDR3: TGTGCCAGTAGTATACGACAGGGGGAAGAGACCCAGTACTTC.

The chain has TRBV7-2 and TRBJ1-6, with D hard to call. Germline V gene data show CDR1 as SGHTA and CDR2 as FQGNSA. The CDR3 totals 13 residues. V shed 5 bases and J shed 7 bases, with 9 bases lying between them. The CDR3: CASSPGANSPLHF. Written as DNA, the CDR3 is TGTGCCAGCAGCCCCGGTGCGAATTCACCCCTCCACTTT.

This rearrangement joins TRBV6-5 to TRBJ2-1, with 11 bases matching TRBD2. With 0 bases clipped from V and 4 bases from J, the junction kept 2 bases outside the gene matches. From germline, CDR1 is MNHEY and CDR2 SVGAGI. The CDR3 contains 16 residues. CDR3 nucleotide sequence: TGTGCCAGCAGTTACTCTAGCGGGGGGGTATACAATGAGCAGTTCTTC. Its protein product is CASSYSSGGVYNEQFF.

This sequence joins TRBV6-5 and TRBJ1-5; maybe TRBD1 (6 bases). Trimming removed 2 bases from V and 2 bases from J, with 7 bases in between. The CDR3 covers 14 residues. CDR1 is MNHEY, CDR2 SVGAGI, per germline. The CDR3 here is CASSYDRRNQPQHF. The CDR3 DNA reads TGTGCCAGCAGTTACGACAGGCGCAATCAGCCCCAGCATTTT.